Sequencing of this TCR beta chain was carried out in a study of shared clonotypes between healthy human individuals. The data were produced by immunoSEQ multiplex PCR, yet TCRdb's version contains in-frame clones alone and is incomplete. The table shows about 710,000 clones, with less than 80% occurring only once. This clone showed up just once. The CDR3 consists of 15 residues. Germline V gene data show CDR1 as MNHEY and CDR2 as SVGAGI. V gave up 3 bases and J gave up 1 base, with 9 bases separating them. This chain uses TRBV6-5 with TRBJ2-2, with unresolved D. The sequence was collected from a woman in her twenties or thirties in good health. Sequenced sample: memory CD4+ T cells sorted from blood. Subset given: CD45RA-negative fraction. The CDR3 DNA reads as TGTGCCAGCAGTTATCAGGTCTTGAACACCGGGGAGCTGTTTTTT. Its protein is CASSYQVLNTGELFF.